The clone carrying this T cell receptor beta chain was found a few times. Its specificity is unknown. This CDR3 contains 15 residues. The ends lost 5 bases at V and 7 bases at J; junction bases unmatched: 6. Whole-study results and caveats: Tumor memory CD4+ T cell TCR gene usage was found to cluster with blood and lymph node memory CD4+ cells and with lymph node naive CD4+ cells.

After constant-region reverse-primer amplification, full-length variable regions underwent semi-nested PCR with Nested Universal Primer A. TCRdb reprocessed the 5' RACE reads with MiXCR, giving one entry per CDR3 protein. Altogether tens of thousands of distinct CDR3 sequences are present, about a quarter being singletons, with the ten largest covering around 3.5%. The receptor was isolated from a female donor with breast cancer. The chain links TRBV12-3 or TRBV12-4 to TRBJ2-1, with TRBD2 matching 12 bases. The sequenced sample consisted of naive CD4+ T cells sorted from a lymph node. The subset was: naive CD4+ T cells, CD4+CD45RA+CD25-. The CDR3 sequence is CASSLWTSGINEQFF. CDR3 sequence (DNA): TGTGCCAGCAGTCTCTGGACTAGCGGGATAAATGAGCAGTTCTTC.